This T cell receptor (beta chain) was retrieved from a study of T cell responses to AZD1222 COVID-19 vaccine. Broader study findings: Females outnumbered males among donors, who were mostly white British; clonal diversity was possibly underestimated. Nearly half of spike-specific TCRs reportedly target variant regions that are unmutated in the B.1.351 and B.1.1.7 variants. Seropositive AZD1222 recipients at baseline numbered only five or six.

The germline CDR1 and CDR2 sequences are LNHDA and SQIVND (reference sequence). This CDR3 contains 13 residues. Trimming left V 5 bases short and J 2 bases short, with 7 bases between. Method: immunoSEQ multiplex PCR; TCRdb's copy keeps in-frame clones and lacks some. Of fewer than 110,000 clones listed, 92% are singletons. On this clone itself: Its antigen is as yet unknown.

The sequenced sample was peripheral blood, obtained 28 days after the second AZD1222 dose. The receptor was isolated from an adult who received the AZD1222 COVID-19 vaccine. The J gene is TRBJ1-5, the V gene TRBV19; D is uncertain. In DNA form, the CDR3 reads TGTGCCAGTAGTTCCACAGGCAATCAGCCCCAGCATTTT. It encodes CASSSTGNQPQHF.